The rows below give T cell receptor beta chains drawn from one sample of a study of cytomegalovirus exposure and HLA in healthy donors. Clones were sequenced by immunoSEQ multiplex PCR, and TCRdb holds only the in-frame ones, with some missing. The sample yields some 270,000 clones, roughly 91% seen once. The material sequenced was PBMCs. The receptors derive from a girl aged 2 to 9 in good health and CMV-seronegative. Both conserved end residues are part of each CDR3. D genes are given only for firm matches. Clone size is not always given. Where it is, it says once, few, many or a class for expanded clones.

>TRBJ2-1|TRBV13|-|-
TGTGCCAGCAGCTCCGGACAGTTCTCCTACAATGAGCAGTTCTTC
CASSSGQFSYNEQFF
>TRBJ1-6|TRBV6-1|TRBD1|few
TGTGCCAGCAGTACCCCGTTGACAGGGAATTCACCCCTCCACTTT
CASSTPLTGNSPLHF
>TRBJ1-1|TRBV5-6|-|few
TGTGCCAGCAGCTTGCTCCCTTCAGGGGCTGAAGCTTTCTTT
CASSLLPSGAEAFF
>TRBJ1-2|TRBV19|-|-
TGTGCCAGTAGTCCCGACAGGAACTATGGCTACACCTTC
CASSPDRNYGYTF
>TRBJ1-2|TRBV10-1|TRBD1|-
TGCGCCTGCCCGGGGGCGGGACAGGGAAGAGATGGCTACACCTTC
CACPGAGQGRDGYTF
>TRBJ2-7|TRBV5-1|-|-
TGCGCCAGCAGCTTGGACGGCAGGGATACCTACGAGCAGTACTTC
CASSLDGRDTYEQYF
>TRBJ2-1|TRBV9|TRBD2|-
TGTGCCAGCAGCCTAAGACTAGCGGGAGTTGACAATGAGCAGTTCTTC
CASSLRLAGVDNEQFF
>TRBJ1-5|TRBV9|-|-
TGTGCCAGCAGTCAAGAGGGAGGGGATAATCAGCCCCAGCATTTT
CASSQEGGDNQPQHF
>TRBJ2-2|TRBV10-1|TRBD1|-
TGCGCCAGCAGTGAGTTCGGACAGGGGAAGACCGGGGAGCTGTTTTTT
CASSEFGQGKTGELFF
>TRBJ2-7|TRBV5-1|-|-
TGCGCCAGCAGCTTGGCACAGGGAGTGTCCTACGAGCAGTACTTC
CASSLAQGVSYEQYF
>TRBJ1-1|TRBV27|-|-
TGTGCCAGCAGTTTATCAGGAGGGGAGGACACTGAAGCTTTCTTT
CASSLSGGEDTEAFF
>TRBJ2-1|TRBV6-5|TRBD1|-
TGTGCCAGCAGGCGGGGACAGGTGGAGAATGAGCAGTTCTTC
CASRRGQVENEQFF
>TRBJ2-1|TRBV2|TRBD2|-
TGTGCCAGCACCGCTTTAGCGGGAGGCTACAATGAGCAGTTCTTC
CASTALAGGYNEQFF
>TRBJ1-1|TRBV28|-|-
TGTGCCAGCAGTTTACACCTCGGTGCGGCTTTCTTT
CASSLHLGAAFF
>TRBJ2-5|TRBV27|-|-
TGTGCCAGCAGTGGCCAGGGGGGCAGTGGGGGCCAGTACTTC
CASSGQGGSGGQYF
>TRBJ1-2|TRBV6-6|TRBD1|-
TGTGCCAGCAGTTATGTGACGGGACAGGGCTATGGCTACACCTTC
CASSYVTGQGYGYTF
>TRBJ1-1|TRBV6-5|-|-
TGTGCCAGCAGTCTCGAGGGGGTCACTGAAGCTTTCTTT
CASSLEGVTEAFF
>TRBJ1-2|TRBV4-1|TRBD1|-
TGCGCCAGCAGCCCAGGACAGGGCCATGGCTACACCTTC
CASSPGQGHGYTF
>TRBJ1-5|TRBV4-2|TRBD1|few
TGTGCCAGCAGCCAGGAGGCAGAACAGGGGGATCAGCCCCAGCATTTT
CASSQEAEQGDQPQHF
>TRBJ1-2|TRBV11-2|TRBD1|-
TGTGCCAGCAGCTTGGGACAGGGTGACTATGGCTACACCTTC
CASSLGQGDYGYTF
>TRBJ1-1|TRBV7-9|TRBD1|-
TGTGCCAGCAGCCCGCGGGACAGGGGGATGAGCACTGAAGCTTTCTTT
CASSPRDRGMSTEAFF
>TRBJ2-3|TRBV18|-|-
TGTGCCAGCTCACCCCCGAGATCCACAGATACGCAGTATTTT
CASSPPRSTDTQYF
>TRBJ1-5|TRBV6-1|TRBD1|-
TGTGCCAGCAGTGCGGGACAGGGATCGGGCAATCAGCCCCAGCATTTT
CASSAGQGSGNQPQHF
>TRBJ1-1|TRBV9|TRBD1|-
TGTGCCAGCAGCGCGGAGGACAGGGGTTACACTGAAGCTTTCTTT
CASSAEDRGYTEAFF
>TRBJ1-3|TRBV6-5|-|-
TGTGCCAGCAGTTACGTACAGGGTCCTGGAAACACCATATATTTT
CASSYVQGPGNTIYF
>TRBJ1-2|TRBV2|TRBD1|-
TGTGCCAGCAGTGAATCAGGGGGCGGTGGCTATGGCTACACCTTC
CASSESGGGGYGYTF
>TRBJ1-1|TRBV4-2|-|few
TGTGCCAGCAGCCAAGACGACGAGGGTTACACTGAAGCTTTCTTT
CASSQDDEGYTEAFF
>TRBJ2-1|TRBV25-1|TRBD2|-
TGTGCCAGCAGTGACCTTGCGGGAGCCCGGAGCAATGAGCAGTTCTTC
CASSDLAGARSNEQFF
>TRBJ2-5|TRBV5-1|TRBD1|-
TGCGCCAGCAGCTTATCCGGGACAGGGGGACGAGAGACCCAGTACTTC
CASSLSGTGGRETQYF
>TRBJ1-2|TRBV12-5|TRBD1|few
TGTGCTAGTGGTTCGTTGACAGGGGGGAAAACCTTC
CASGSLTGGKTF
>TRBJ1-1|TRBV4-1|TRBD1|-
TGCGCCAGCAGCCAACACGACAGGGGCCTCGAAGCTTTCTTT
CASSQHDRGLEAFF
>TRBJ2-1|TRBV30|TRBD2|-
TGTGCCTGGAGTCCCGGGGGGGGTCCTGAGCAGTTCTTC
CAWSPGGGPEQFF
>TRBJ2-1|TRBV6-5|-|-
TGTGCCAGCAGCTCCGAACTGGGACTTCTTGAGCAGTTCTTC
CASSSELGLLEQFF
>TRBJ2-1|TRBV14|-|-
TGTGCCAGCAGCCAAGTACAGGGCAATGAGCAGTTCTTC
CASSQVQGNEQFF
>TRBJ2-1|TRBV11-2|TRBD2|-
TGTGCCAGCAGCACAAGTAGGACTAGCGTGCAGTTCTTC
CASSTSRTSVQFF
>TRBJ2-7|TRBV11-2|-|-
TGTGCCAGCAGCTTAGGGGAGGACTCCTACGAGCAGTACTTC
CASSLGEDSYEQYF
>TRBJ1-1|TRBV14|TRBD1|once
TGTGCCAGCAGCCAAGGACAGGGGAGGTGGGACACTGAAGCTTTCTTT
CASSQGQGRWDTEAFF
>TRBJ1-3|TRBV30|-|once
TGTGCCTGGAGTGTCGAGAGAAGCACCATATATTTT
CAWSVERSTIYF
>TRBJ1-5|TRBV4-2|-|-
TGTGCCAGCAGCCAAGATACAGTGGCTCAGCCCCAGCATTTT
CASSQDTVAQPQHF
>TRBJ1-2|TRBV5-5|-|-
TGTGCCAGCAGCACGGGGCCCGGGAGTCCTAACTATGGCTACACCTTC
CASSTGPGSPNYGYTF
>TRBJ2-3|TRBV30|-|-
TGTGCCTGGGACGAACTGACAGGCCGCACAGATACGCAGTATTTT
CAWDELTGRTDTQYF
>TRBJ2-1|TRBV27|-|-
TGTGCCAGCAGTCCGCCTTCGGGAGACAATGAGCAGTTCTTC
CASSPPSGDNEQFF
>TRBJ2-1|TRBV18|TRBD2|-
TGTGCCAGCTCACACGGGACTAGCGGGAGTTACAATGAGCAGTTCTTC
CASSHGTSGSYNEQFF
>TRBJ2-7|TRBV28|-|once
TGTGCCAGCCTACAGGAATACGAGCAGTACTTC
CASLQEYEQYF
>TRBJ2-7|TRBV9|TRBD2|-
TGTGCCAGCAGCGTAGCCGGGACTAGCGCCACCTACGAGCAGTACTTC
CASSVAGTSATYEQYF
>TRBJ2-5|TRBV7-9|TRBD1|-
TGTGCCAGCAGCTTAAGGGACAGTCAAGAGACCCAGTACTTC
CASSLRDSQETQYF
>TRBJ2-7|TRBV10-3|-|-
TGTGCCATCAGTGAGGGTCGGGAGCCCTCCTACGAGCAGTACTTC
CAISEGREPSYEQYF
>TRBJ2-5|TRBV6-5|-|few
TGTGCCAGCAGTTACTCTCCCGCGTTCCAAGAGACCCAGTACTTC
CASSYSPAFQETQYF
>TRBJ2-7|TRBV28|-|-
TGTGCCAGCAGTCCTCTTCCGGGAAAGGGAATCCACGAGCAGTACTTC
CASSPLPGKGIHEQYF
>TRBJ2-1|TRBV6-5|-|-
TGTGCCAGCAGGCTACTGGTAACCAATGAGCAGTTCTTC
CASRLLVTNEQFF
>TRBJ2-5|TRBV15|TRBD2|-
TGTGCCACCAGCACAAGGACTAGCGGGAGTAGAGAGACCCAGTACTTC
CATSTRTSGSRETQYF
>TRBJ1-1|TRBV5-1|TRBD1|-
TGCGCCAGCAGCCCGTGGACAGGGGGCGGGACTGAAGCTTTCTTT
CASSPWTGGGTEAFF
>TRBJ2-7|TRBV11-2|-|-
TGTGCCAGCAGTTATACACCCGGGGAGCAGTACTTC
CASSYTPGEQYF
>TRBJ2-7|TRBV9|TRBD2|-
TGTGCCAGCAGCGTAGACCTAGCGGTAGTGTACGAGCAGTACTTC
CASSVDLAVVYEQYF
>TRBJ2-5|TRBV6-6|-|-
TGTGCCAGCAGTTACACTTCCCCCCAAGAGACCCAGTACTTC
CASSYTSPQETQYF
>TRBJ2-7|TRBV2|-|-
TGTGCCAGCAGTGATACCCCGCGGGACAGTTCCTACGAGCAGTACTTC
CASSDTPRDSSYEQYF
>TRBJ1-4|TRBV5-6|-|-
TGTGCCAGCAGCTTTGGGGGCCCGGAAAAACTGTTTTTT
CASSFGGPEKLFF
>TRBJ2-7|TRBV30|-|-
TGTGCCTGGAGTATAGGACTTCCCTACGAGCAGTACTTC
CAWSIGLPYEQYF
>TRBJ2-7|TRBV21-1|-|-
TGTGCCCTCAATGGGGACTTCCCCTCCTACGAGCAGTACTTC
CALNGDFPSYEQYF
>TRBJ2-7|TRBV5-1|TRBD1|-
TGCGCCAGCAGCCTAAGGGCGGGACAGGGCTCCTACGAGCAGTACTTC
CASSLRAGQGSYEQYF